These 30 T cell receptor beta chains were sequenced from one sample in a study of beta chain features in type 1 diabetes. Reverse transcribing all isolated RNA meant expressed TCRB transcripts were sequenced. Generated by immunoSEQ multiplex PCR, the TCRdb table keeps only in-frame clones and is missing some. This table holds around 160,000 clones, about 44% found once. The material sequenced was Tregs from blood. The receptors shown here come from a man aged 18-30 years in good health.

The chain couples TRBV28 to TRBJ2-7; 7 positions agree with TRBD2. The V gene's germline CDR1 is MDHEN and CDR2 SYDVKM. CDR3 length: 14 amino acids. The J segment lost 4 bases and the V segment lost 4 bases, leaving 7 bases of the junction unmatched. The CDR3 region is CASSSRSGEYEQYF. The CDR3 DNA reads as TGTGCCAGCAGTTCAAGGAGCGGGGAGTACGAGCAGTACTTC.

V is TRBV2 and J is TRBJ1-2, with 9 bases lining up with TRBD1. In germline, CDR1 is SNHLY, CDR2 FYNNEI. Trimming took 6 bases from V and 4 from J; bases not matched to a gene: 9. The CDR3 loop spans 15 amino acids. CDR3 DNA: TGTGCCAGCAGGCCGGGACAGGGTACGGGCTATGGCTACACCTTC. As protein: CASRPGQGTGYGYTF.

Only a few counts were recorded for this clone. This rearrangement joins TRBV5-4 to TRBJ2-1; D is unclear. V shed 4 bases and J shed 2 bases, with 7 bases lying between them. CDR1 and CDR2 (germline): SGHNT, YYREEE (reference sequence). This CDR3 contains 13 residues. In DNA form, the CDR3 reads TGTGCCAGCAGCCAAATTGCCTACAATGAGCAGTTCTTC. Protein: CASSQIAYNEQFF. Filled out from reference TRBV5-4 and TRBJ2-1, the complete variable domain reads ETGVTQSPTHLIKTRGQQVTLRCSSQSGHNTVSWYQQALGQGPQFIFQYYREEENGRGNFPPRFSGLQFPNYSSELNVNALELDDSALYLCASSQIAYNEQFFGPGTRLTVL.

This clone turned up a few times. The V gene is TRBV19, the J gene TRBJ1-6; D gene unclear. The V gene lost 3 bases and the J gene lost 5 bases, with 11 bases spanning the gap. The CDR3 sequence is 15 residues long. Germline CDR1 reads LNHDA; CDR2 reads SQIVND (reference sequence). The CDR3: CASSMSGLDNSPLHF. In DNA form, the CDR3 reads TGTGCCAGTAGTATGAGCGGCCTTGATAATTCACCCCTCCACTTT.

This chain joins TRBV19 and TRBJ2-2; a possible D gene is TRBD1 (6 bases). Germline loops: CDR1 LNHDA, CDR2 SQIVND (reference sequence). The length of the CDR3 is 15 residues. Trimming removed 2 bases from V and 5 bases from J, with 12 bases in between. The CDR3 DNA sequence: TGTGCCAGTAGTATAAGGACAGAGACGACCGGGGAGCTGTTTTTT. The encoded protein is CASSIRTETTGELFF.

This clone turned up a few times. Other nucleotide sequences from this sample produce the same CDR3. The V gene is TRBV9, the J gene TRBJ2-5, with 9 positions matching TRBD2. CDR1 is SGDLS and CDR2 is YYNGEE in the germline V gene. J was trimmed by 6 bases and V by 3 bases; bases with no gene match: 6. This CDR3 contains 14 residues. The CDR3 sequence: CASSAGTSRQTQYF. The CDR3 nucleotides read TGTGCCAGCAGCGCCGGGACTAGCCGGCAGACCCAGTACTTC.

The CDR3, as DNA: TGTGCCAGCAGGGGACAGGGGGACACTGAAGCTTTCTTT. Its protein product is CASRGQGDTEAFF. The rearrangement uses TRBV6-1 and TRBJ1-1; TRBD1 agrees at 11 bases. The J segment lost 3 bases and the V segment lost 6 bases, leaving 0 bases of the junction unmatched. Germline V lookup: CDR1 MNHNS, CDR2 SASEGT. There are 13 residues in the CDR3.

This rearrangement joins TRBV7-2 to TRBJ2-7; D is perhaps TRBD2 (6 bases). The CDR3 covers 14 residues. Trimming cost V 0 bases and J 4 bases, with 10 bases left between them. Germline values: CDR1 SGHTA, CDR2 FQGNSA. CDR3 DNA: TGTGCCAGCAGCTTAGCGTATCGGGGGTACGAGCAGTACTTC. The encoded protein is CASSLAYRGYEQYF. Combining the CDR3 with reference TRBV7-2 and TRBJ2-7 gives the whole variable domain GAGVSQSPSNKVTEKGKDVELRCDPISGHTALYWYRQSLGQGLEFLIYFQGNSAPDKSGLPSDRFSAERTGGSVSTLTIQRTQQEDSAVYLCASSLAYRGYEQYFGPGTRLTVT.

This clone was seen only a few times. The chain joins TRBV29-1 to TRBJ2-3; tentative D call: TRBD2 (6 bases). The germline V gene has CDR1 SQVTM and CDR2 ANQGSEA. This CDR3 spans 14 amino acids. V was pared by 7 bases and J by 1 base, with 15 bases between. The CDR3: CSAARGGGTDTQYF. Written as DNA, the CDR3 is TGCAGCGCCGCTCGGGGAGGAGGCACAGATACGCAGTATTTT.

CDR3 DNA: TGTGCCAGCAGCCACCGGGACAGGGGGCACACCTTC. It codes for CASSHRDRGHTF. The chain carries TRBV9 and TRBJ1-2; 12 nucleotides align to TRBD1. This CDR3 contains 12 residues. The V gene's germline CDR1 is SGDLS and CDR2 YYNGEE. V was pared by 4 bases and J by 12 bases, with 4 bases of the junction left unmatched.

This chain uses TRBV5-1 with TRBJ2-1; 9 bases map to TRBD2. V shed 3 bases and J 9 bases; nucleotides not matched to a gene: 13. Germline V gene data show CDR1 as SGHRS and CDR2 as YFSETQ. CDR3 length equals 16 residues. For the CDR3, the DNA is TGCGCCAGCAGCTCTCGAGCGGGGGGCCACGGGGGTGAGCAGTTCTTC. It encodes CASSSRAGGHGGEQFF.

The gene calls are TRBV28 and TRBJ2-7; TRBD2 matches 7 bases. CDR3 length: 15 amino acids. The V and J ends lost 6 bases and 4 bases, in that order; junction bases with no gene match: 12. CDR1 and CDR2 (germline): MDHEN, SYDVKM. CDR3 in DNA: TGTGCCAGCAGCCAGGTGGGGGGGTTTCGGTACGAGCAGTACTTC. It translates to CASSQVGGFRYEQYF.

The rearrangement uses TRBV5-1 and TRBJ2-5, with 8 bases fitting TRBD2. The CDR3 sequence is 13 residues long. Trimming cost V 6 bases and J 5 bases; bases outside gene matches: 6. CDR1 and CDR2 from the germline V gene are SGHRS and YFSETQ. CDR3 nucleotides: TGCGCCAGCAAAGCGGGGGCGGAGGAGACCCAGTACTTC. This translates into CASKAGAEETQYF.

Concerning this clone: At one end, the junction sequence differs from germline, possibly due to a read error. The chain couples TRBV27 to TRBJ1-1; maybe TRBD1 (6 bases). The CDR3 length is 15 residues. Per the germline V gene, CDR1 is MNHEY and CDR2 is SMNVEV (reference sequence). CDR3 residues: CASSPRRQGNAEAFF. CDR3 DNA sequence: TGTGCCAGCAGTCCCCGACGGCAGGGGAACGCTGAAGCTTTCTTT.

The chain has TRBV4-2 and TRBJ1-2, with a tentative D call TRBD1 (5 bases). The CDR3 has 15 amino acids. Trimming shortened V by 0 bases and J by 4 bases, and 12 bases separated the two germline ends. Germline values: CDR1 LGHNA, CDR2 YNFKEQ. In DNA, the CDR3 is TGTGCCAGCAGCCAAGATTGGAGGGGAATCTATGGCTACACCTTC. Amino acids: CASSQDWRGIYGYTF.

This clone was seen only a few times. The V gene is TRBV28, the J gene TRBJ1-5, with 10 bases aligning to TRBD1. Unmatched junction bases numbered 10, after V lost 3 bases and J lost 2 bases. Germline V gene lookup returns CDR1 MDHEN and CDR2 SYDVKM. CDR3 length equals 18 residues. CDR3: CASSFYSGTGAGNQPQHF. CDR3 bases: TGTGCCAGCAGTTTTTACTCCGGGACAGGGGCGGGCAATCAGCCCCAGCATTTT.

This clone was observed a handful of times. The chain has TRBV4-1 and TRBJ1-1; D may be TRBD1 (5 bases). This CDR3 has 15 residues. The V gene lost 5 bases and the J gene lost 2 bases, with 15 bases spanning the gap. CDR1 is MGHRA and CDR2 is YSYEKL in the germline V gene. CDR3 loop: CASSWAGLTNTEAFF. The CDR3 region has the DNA TGCGCCAGCAGCTGGGCGGGACTGACCAACACTGAAGCTTTCTTT.

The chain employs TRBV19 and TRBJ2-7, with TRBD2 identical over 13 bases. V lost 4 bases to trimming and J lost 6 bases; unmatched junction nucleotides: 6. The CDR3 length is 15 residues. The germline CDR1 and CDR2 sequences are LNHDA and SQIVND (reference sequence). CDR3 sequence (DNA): TGTGCCAGTAGTACTGGACTAGCGGGAGTCTTCGAGCAGTACTTC. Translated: CASSTGLAGVFEQYF.

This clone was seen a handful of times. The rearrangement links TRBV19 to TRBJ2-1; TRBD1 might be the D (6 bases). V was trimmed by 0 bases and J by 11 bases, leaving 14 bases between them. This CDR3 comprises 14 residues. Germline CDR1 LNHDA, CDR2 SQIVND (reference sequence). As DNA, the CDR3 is TGTGCCAGTAGTATAGACCGAATGACAGGCAAGCAGTTCTTC. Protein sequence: CASSIDRMTGKQFF.

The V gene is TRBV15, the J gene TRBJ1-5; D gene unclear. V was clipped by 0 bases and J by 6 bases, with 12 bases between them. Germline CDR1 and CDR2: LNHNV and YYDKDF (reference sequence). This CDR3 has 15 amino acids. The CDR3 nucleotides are TGTGCCACCAGCAGAGATGGGCATGAGGGTCAGCCCCAGCATTTT. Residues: CATSRDGHEGQPQHF.

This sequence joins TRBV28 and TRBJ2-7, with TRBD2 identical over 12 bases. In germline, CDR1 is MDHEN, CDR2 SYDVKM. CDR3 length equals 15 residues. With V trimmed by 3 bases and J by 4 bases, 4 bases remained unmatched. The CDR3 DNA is TGTGCCAGCAGTTTTCCGACTAGCGGGGGTTACGAGCAGTACTTC. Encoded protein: CASSFPTSGGYEQYF.

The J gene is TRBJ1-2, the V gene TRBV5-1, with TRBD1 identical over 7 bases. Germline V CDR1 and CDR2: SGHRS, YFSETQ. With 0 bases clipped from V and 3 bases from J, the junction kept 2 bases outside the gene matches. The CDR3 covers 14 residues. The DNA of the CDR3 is TGCGCCAGCAGCTTGGGACAGGGAGACTATGGCTACACCTTC. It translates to CASSLGQGDYGYTF.

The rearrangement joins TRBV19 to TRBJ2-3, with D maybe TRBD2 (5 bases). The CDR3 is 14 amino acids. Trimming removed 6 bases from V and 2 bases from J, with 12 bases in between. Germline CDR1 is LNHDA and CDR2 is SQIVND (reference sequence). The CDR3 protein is CASRGGYFTDTQYF. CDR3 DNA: TGTGCCAGTAGGGGCGGGTATTTCACAGATACGCAGTATTTT.

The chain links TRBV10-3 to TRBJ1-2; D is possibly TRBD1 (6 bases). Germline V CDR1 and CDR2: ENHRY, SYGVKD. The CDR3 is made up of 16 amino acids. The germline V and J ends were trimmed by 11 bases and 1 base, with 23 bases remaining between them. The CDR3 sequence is CASMSGKDSVNYGYTF. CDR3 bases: TGTGCCTCCATGTCCGGGAAGGACAGTGTTAACTATGGCTACACCTTC.

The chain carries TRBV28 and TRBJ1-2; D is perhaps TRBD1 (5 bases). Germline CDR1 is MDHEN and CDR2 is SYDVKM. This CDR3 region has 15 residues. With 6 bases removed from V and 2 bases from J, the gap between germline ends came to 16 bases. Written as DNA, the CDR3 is TGTGCCAGCAGGGTACCCACGGCAGGGAACTATGGCTACACCTTC. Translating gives CASRVPTAGNYGYTF.

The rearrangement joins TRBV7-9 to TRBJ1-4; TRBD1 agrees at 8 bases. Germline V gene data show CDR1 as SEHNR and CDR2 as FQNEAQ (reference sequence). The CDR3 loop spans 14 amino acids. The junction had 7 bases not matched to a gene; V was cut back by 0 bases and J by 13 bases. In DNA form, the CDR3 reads TGTGCCAGCAGCTTAGCCCAGTGGACAGGGCCACTGTTTTTT. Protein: CASSLAQWTGPLFF.

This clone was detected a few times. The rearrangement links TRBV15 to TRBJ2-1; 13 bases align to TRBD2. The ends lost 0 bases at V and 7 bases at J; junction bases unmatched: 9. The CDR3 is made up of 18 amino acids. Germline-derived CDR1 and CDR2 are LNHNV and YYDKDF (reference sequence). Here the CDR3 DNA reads TGTGCCACCAGCAGAGACCCCCCGGGACTAGCGGGACGGAATGAGCAGTTCTTC. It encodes CATSRDPPGLAGRNEQFF.

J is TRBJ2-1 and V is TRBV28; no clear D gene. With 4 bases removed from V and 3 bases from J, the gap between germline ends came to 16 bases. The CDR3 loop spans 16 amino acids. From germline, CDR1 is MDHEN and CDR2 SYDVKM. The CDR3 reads CASSSSTHNYYNEQFF. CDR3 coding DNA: TGTGCCAGCAGTTCCTCGACCCACAACTACTACAATGAGCAGTTCTTC.

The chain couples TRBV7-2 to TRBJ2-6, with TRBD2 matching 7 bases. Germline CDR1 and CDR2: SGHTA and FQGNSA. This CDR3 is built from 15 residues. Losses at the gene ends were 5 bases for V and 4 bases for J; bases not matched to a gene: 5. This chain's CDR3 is CASSPQRGGANVLTF. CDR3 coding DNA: TGTGCCAGCAGCCCCCAGCGGGGCGGGGCCAACGTCCTGACTTTC.

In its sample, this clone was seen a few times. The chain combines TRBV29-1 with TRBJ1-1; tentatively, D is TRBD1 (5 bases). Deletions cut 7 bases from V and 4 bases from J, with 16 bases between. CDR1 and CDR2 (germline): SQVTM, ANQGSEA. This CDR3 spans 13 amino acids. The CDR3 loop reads CSGALLGPTEAFF. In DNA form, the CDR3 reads TGCAGCGGTGCCCTCTTGGGGCCCACTGAAGCTTTCTTT.